The present entry profiles one T cell receptor (beta chain) with its context. What it recognizes is unknown. It was template switching that added a universal primer site, and there were unique molecular identifiers on the cDNA. Via MiXCR, TCRdb re-called the 5' RACE reads, giving one row per CDR3 protein. The sample records 1.5 million to 2 million distinct CDR3 sequences, around a third being singletons. The length of the CDR3 is 19 residues. Germline assignment: CDR1 ENHRY and CDR2 SYGVKD. Unmatched junction bases numbered 7, after V lost 0 bases and J lost 0 bases. The sample comes from a study of identical twins. The study, taken as a whole, reports: Without tracking the same donors, conclusions rested on cross-sectional statistical analysis. Insertion counts were lower in abundant cord blood beta clonotypes, a trend that memory repertoires did not show.

Sequenced sample: cord blood. The TCR was taken from a newborn girl in good health. This chain connects TRBV10-3 to TRBJ2-3, with TRBD2 identical over 12 bases. CDR3 sequence (DNA): TGTGCCATCAGTGAGTCCCAGCTTGGACTAGCGGGGAGCACAGATACGCAGTATTTT. This translates into CAISESQLGLAGSTDTQYF.